This TCR beta chain was obtained from a study of cytomegalovirus exposure and HLA in healthy donors. Libraries were prepared by immunoSEQ multiplex PCR; TCRdb keeps only in-frame clonotypes and omits some of them. The sample has about 130,000 clones, 89% seen once; the top ten hold about 3%. The CDR3 sequence is 15 residues long. The V end lost 6 bases, the J end lost 0 bases, and 14 bases lay between the germline ends. Germline CDR1 reads WSHSY; CDR2 reads SAAADI. Study conclusions and caveats: The study designated fewer than 200 TCR beta chains cytomegalovirus-associated. Reports indicated that the classifier achieved high specificity and sensitivity in diagnosing cytomegalovirus status. Most TCR sequences were uncommon, yet certain public TCRs appeared in many donors. Subsequent analysis of the approximately 110 validation repertoires found a tendency for first-cohort TCR clusters to co-occur.

As for this clone: What it recognizes is unknown.

The receptor comes from a man aged 30 to 39 in good health and CMV-seronegative. The chain has TRBV10-2 and TRBJ1-1; D call uncertain. The sequenced sample was PBMCs. Here the CDR3 DNA reads TGCGCCAGCAGAGTTCCTCACCTAATGAACACTGAAGCTTTCTTT. Its protein is CASRVPHLMNTEAFF.